The 2 T cell receptor beta chains below were found in one sample sequenced in a study of shared clonotypes between healthy human individuals. The assay was immunoSEQ multiplex PCR, and TCRdb's table has in-frame clones only and misses some. The sample holds millions of clones, roughly 95% seen once. CD8 cells classed as naive were CD45RO-negative and positively selected for CCR7, excluding terminally differentiated effector memory CD45RA+ cells. The specimen was naive CD8+ T cells sorted from blood. These receptors originate from a man between 18 and 29 years old in good health.

This chain joins TRBV28 and TRBJ1-2; D is unclear. The CDR3 runs to 14 residues. Germline V lookup: CDR1 MDHEN, CDR2 SYDVKM. V lost 6 bases, J lost 4 bases, and 15 bases lay in between. The CDR3 spells CASRPGYGSYGYTF. The CDR3, as DNA: TGTGCCAGCAGACCAGGCTACGGGAGCTATGGCTACACCTTC.

The J gene is TRBJ2-5, the V gene TRBV6-6; the D gene is possibly TRBD1 (6 bases). Germline lookup yields CDR1 MNHNY and CDR2 SVGAGI (reference sequence). The V end lost 5 bases, the J end lost 2 bases, and 9 bases lay between the germline ends. CDR3 length: 13 amino acids. The CDR3 reads CASSRTAQETQYF. CDR3 coding DNA: TGTGCCAGCAGTCGGACAGCTCAAGAGACCCAGTACTTC.